The following is a T cell receptor (beta chain) sequence with its context. Being one base from a much bigger clone, this may be a read error. The sample originates from a study of T-cell memory formation after mild COVID-19. Sample barcodes and UMIs were carried by the TCR alpha and TCR beta cDNA libraries that 5'RACE generated with constant-segment primers. TCRdb independently ran MiXCR on the 5' RACE reads; one entry per CDR3 protein. The sample includes 70,000 to 100,000 distinct CDR3 sequences, less than 15% of them seen just once. The CDR3 has 17 residues. Germline V CDR1 and CDR2: SGHAT, FQNNGV.

The sequence derives from a man between 18 and 29 years old who had mild COVID-19 (a few samples of this study predate the infection). Cell type and time point are not known. This chain joins TRBV11-2 and TRBJ2-7; 14 bases fit TRBD2. Sample: PBMCs or a T cell subset sorted from them (not recorded which). Written as DNA, the CDR3 is TGTGACAGCGGACTAGCGGGGGGCCGAAGTGATTACTACGAGCAGTACTTC. Its protein is CDSGLAGGRSDYYEQYF.